These 18 T cell receptor beta chains came from one sample sequenced in a study of blood T cells in healthy people across ages. The second PCR ran about 6 to 12 cycles with a sample-barcoded 5' primer and J-beta primers. TCRdb reanalysed the 5' RACE reads using MiXCR and keeps one entry per CDR3 protein. The repertoire holds about 670,000 distinct CDR3 sequences, 40% to 65% seen once, with approximately 13% in the top ten. Sequencing was carried out using blood. All receptors come from a woman over 75 in good health.

J is TRBJ1-2 and V is TRBV18, with 11 bases identical to TRBD1. Germline V CDR1 and CDR2: KGHSH, LQKENI. Trimming removed 2 bases from V and 4 bases from J; junction bases left unmatched: 6. This CDR3 has 16 residues. CDR3: CASSPGSGQGGYGYTF. CDR3 nucleotide sequence: TGTGCCAGCTCACCAGGTTCGGGACAGGGGGGCTATGGCTACACCTTC.

The table lists this clonotype with a count of one. This rearrangement joins TRBV10-3 to TRBJ1-2, with TRBD1 as a possible D gene (5 bases). Germline CDR1 is ENHRY and CDR2 is SYGVKD. The CDR3 totals 13 residues. V lost 2 bases and J 4 bases, leaving 8 bases between the germline ends. CDR3 DNA sequence: TGTGCCATCAGTGAGGGGGCTGTCTATGGCTACACCTTC. Encoded protein: CAISEGAVYGYTF.

The chain combines TRBV27 with TRBJ1-2, with D unresolved. V dropped 3 bases and J dropped 6 bases, with 5 bases sitting between them. The CDR3 sequence is 11 residues long. CDR1 is MNHEY and CDR2 is SMNVEV in the germline V gene (reference sequence). The CDR3 DNA reads as TGTGCCAGCAGTTTCCCCAATGGCTACACCTTC. Residues: CASSFPNGYTF.

This clonotype has only a few counts. This sequence joins TRBV7-2 and TRBJ2-3; TRBD2 might be the D (5 bases). The CDR3 loop spans 15 amino acids. Trimming pared 1 base from V and 1 base from J, leaving 9 bases between. In germline, CDR1 is SGHTA, CDR2 FQGNSA. CDR3 residues: CASSLVGRGTDTQYF. DNA of the CDR3: TGTGCCAGCAGCTTAGTTGGGCGGGGCACAGATACGCAGTATTTT.

The rearrangement joins TRBV20-1 to TRBJ1-4; D is unresolved. The germline V gene encodes CDR1 DFQATT and CDR2 SNEGSKA (reference sequence). V lost 0 bases to trimming and J lost 6 bases, with 14 bases between them. The CDR3 has 15 residues. For the CDR3, the DNA is TGCAGTGCTAGAGATTTTGACACCGGGGATGAAAAACTGTTTTTT. It yields the protein CSARDFDTGDEKLFF.

This clonotype was seen only a few times. The chain combines TRBV12-3 or TRBV12-4 with TRBJ2-2, with 7 bases fitting TRBD1. The CDR3 contains 16 residues. V lost 7 bases to trimming and J lost 1 base; unmatched junction nucleotides: 9. The DNA of the CDR3 is TGTGCCAGCAAGCGCCCGGACAGGCGGAACACCGGGGAGCTGTTTTTT. This sequence encodes CASKRPDRRNTGELFF.

At least ten counts were recorded for this clonotype. The CDR3 bases are TGTGCCAGCAGTGCCGACCATAATGAAAAACTGTTTTTT. This gives the protein CASSADHNEKLFF. V usage is TRBV2 and J usage is TRBJ1-4; no clear D gene. Germline V gives CDR1 SNHLY, CDR2 FYNNEI. Trimming removed 4 bases from V and 4 bases from J, with 7 bases in between. The CDR3 covers 13 residues.

This clonotype has at least ten counts. The rearrangement links TRBV7-9 to TRBJ2-7, with D tentatively TRBD1 (5 bases). Germline assignment: CDR1 SEHNR and CDR2 FQNEAQ (reference sequence). Trimming shortened V by 5 bases and J by 7 bases, and 21 bases separated the two germline ends. CDR3 length: 15 amino acids. The CDR3 DNA reads as TGTGCCAGCAGCCAAACTCAGGGCCCCTTCGAGGAGCAGTACTTC. Translating gives CASSQTQGPFEEQYF. Based on the CDR3 plus reference TRBV7-9 and TRBJ2-7, the full variable domain is DTGVSQNPRHKITKRGQNVTFRCDPISEHNRLYWYRQTLGQGPEFLTYFQNEAQLEKSRLLSDRFSAERPKGSFSTLEIQRTEQGDSAMYLCASSQTQGPFEEQYFGPGTRLTVT.

The chain uses TRBV6-6 and TRBJ1-2, with D possibly TRBD1 on 5 matching bases. The CDR3 runs 13 residues. Trimming pared 2 bases from V and 6 bases from J, leaving 10 bases between. CDR1 MNHNY and CDR2 SVGAGI come from the germline V gene (reference sequence). CDR3 region: CASSYGQGDGYTF. CDR3 DNA: TGTGCCAGCAGTTACGGGCAGGGAGATGGCTACACCTTC.

As to this clonotype: This sequence may be a read error, since a much larger clone differs from it by one base. J is TRBJ2-5 and V is TRBV15; possibly TRBD2 for D (6 bases). The end of the DNA is better explained by TRBJ2-7, so the J call may be wrong. The V gene's germline CDR1 is LNHNV and CDR2 YYDKDF (reference sequence). The CDR3 covers 18 residues. CDR3 coding DNA: TGTGCCACCAGCAGAGATAAAGCCTTTGATGGGAGGCACTACGAGCAGTACTTC. It specifies CATSRDKAFDGRHYEQYF.

A note on this clonotype: This could be a read error, since a much larger clone is one nucleotide away. The genes are TRBV4-2 and TRBJ2-1; D is tentatively TRBD1 or TRBD2 (5 bases each). Germline V gives CDR1 LGHNA, CDR2 YNFKEQ. The V end was cut by 11 bases, the J end by 0 bases, with 20 bases between. CDR3 length: 16 residues. CDR3 loop: CACTLPGGSSYNEQFF. The DNA of the CDR3 is TGTGCCTGCACCCTTCCTGGGGGAAGCTCCTACAATGAGCAGTTCTTC.

The chain joins TRBV10-3 to TRBJ2-7; D remains ambiguous. V shed 3 bases and J shed 10 bases, with 10 bases lying between them. Per germline, CDR1 ENHRY and CDR2 SYGVKD. The CDR3 has 11 residues. CDR3 sequence: CAISDTYVQYF. The CDR3 coding sequence is TGTGCCATCAGTGACACTTACGTACAGTACTTC.

The rearrangement joins TRBV6-2 or TRBV6-3 to TRBJ2-5, with D uncertain. This CDR3 is 15 amino acids long. Trimming removed 2 bases at V and 0 bases at J, with 10 bases between. Germline CDR1 and CDR2: MNHEY and SVGEGT. CDR3 residues: CASSYTHSYQETQYF. In nucleotides, the CDR3 is TGTGCCAGCAGTTACACACATTCGTACCAAGAGACCCAGTACTTC.

This clonotype was observed many times. The chain is built from TRBV2 and TRBJ2-4; D remains ambiguous. The end of the DNA fits TRBJ2-7 better, so the J call may be wrong. Germline CDR1 is SNHLY and CDR2 is FYNNEI. This CDR3 is built from 12 residues. CDR3: CASSDITYEQYF. CDR3 nucleotide sequence: TGTGCCAGCAGTGATATAACCTACGAGCAGTACTTC.

J is TRBJ1-2 and V is TRBV24-1; no clear D. Between the trimmed V and J ends, which lost 3 bases and 5 bases, there was a span of 9 bases. The CDR3 totals 13 residues. The germline V gene encodes CDR1 KGHDR and CDR2 SFDVKD. CDR3 sequence reads: CATSDQTGYGYTF. CDR3 DNA: TGTGCCACCAGTGATCAGACCGGGTATGGCTACACCTTC.

This clonotype was observed many times. The rearrangement uses TRBV7-8 and TRBJ2-7, with a weak D call TRBD2 (6 bases). Per the germline V gene, CDR1 is SGHVS and CDR2 is FQNEAQ. The CDR3 is made up of 13 amino acids. Trimming stripped 5 bases from V and 4 bases from J, with 12 bases between. The chain's CDR3 is CASSKAGIYEQYF. CDR3 coding DNA: TGTGCCAGCAGCAAAGCGGGTATTTACGAGCAGTACTTC.

The rearrangement uses TRBV12-3 or TRBV12-4 and TRBJ2-4, with 11 bases matching TRBD1. The CDR3 is 15 amino acids. The V and J ends lost 3 bases and 4 bases, in that order; junction bases with no gene match: 2. The CDR3 loop reads CASSLRDRGKNIQYF. The CDR3 DNA is TGTGCCAGCAGTTTGCGGGACAGGGGGAAAAACATTCAGTACTTC.

This clonotype was found a few times. The chain combines TRBV20-1 with TRBJ2-3, with 9 bases fitting TRBD2. CDR3 length: 15 residues. The junction had 3 bases not matched to a gene; V was cut back by 1 base and J by 1 base. Germline CDR1 DFQATT, CDR2 SNEGSKA (reference sequence). CDR3 in DNA: TGCAGTGCTAGAGCCCTAGCGGGACGCACAGATACGCAGTATTTT. This encodes CSARALAGRTDTQYF.